These 11 T cell receptor beta chains were sequenced from one sample in a study of blood T cell repertoires in COVID-19. Here immunoSEQ multiplex PCR was the method, and the copy in TCRdb shows in-frame clones only, minus some. The sample contains some 240,000 clones, around 80% of which appear only once. The sequencing input was PBMCs or T cells enriched from blood (not recorded which). Receptors originate from a man between 25 and 39 years old with acute COVID-19.

This clone came up once. The chain joins TRBV18 to TRBJ2-5; 7 positions agree with TRBD1. Germline V gene lookup returns CDR1 KGHSH and CDR2 LQKENI. V lost 3 bases, J lost 2 bases, and 21 bases stayed unmatched. The CDR3 sequence is 20 residues long. The CDR3, as DNA: TGTGCCAGCTCACCTCTCCCCCTCGGGACAGCGCTTAAAAATCAAGAGACCCAGTACTTC. It is translated as CASSPLPLGTALKNQETQYF.

As concerns this clone: The junction does not match germline at one end; this may be a read error. The chain employs TRBV5-1 and TRBJ2-3; perhaps TRBD2 as D (7 bases). Germline V gene sequence: CDR1 SGHRS, CDR2 YFSETQ. The CDR3 contains 16 residues. The CDR3 sequence: CASSLVGGLGTDTQYF. The CDR3 nucleotides read TGTGCCAGCAGCTTGGTCGGGGGGCTCGGAACAGATACGCAGTATTTT.

The CDR3 region has the DNA TGTGCCAGCAGCGACCGCCCCCAGGGGTACTCTGGAAACACCATATATTTT. Translation: CASSDRPQGYSGNTIYF. The rearrangement uses TRBV9 and TRBJ1-3; D is possibly TRBD1 (6 bases). The CDR3 length is 17 residues. Trimming pared 3 bases from V and 0 bases from J, leaving 16 bases between. CDR1 SGDLS and CDR2 YYNGEE come from the germline V gene.

This chain uses TRBV6-5 with TRBJ1-5, with D tentatively TRBD1 (6 bases). The CDR3 is 15 residues long. V was cut by 4 bases and J by 1 base, with 11 bases left in between. CDR1 MNHEY and CDR2 SVGAGI come from the germline V gene. The DNA for the CDR3 is TGTGCCAGCAGTTCGAACAGGGAGAGCAATCAGCCCCAGCATTTT. This gives the protein CASSSNRESNQPQHF.

The chain has TRBV11-3 and TRBJ1-1; D call uncertain. The CDR3 runs 13 residues. Germline V gene data show CDR1 as SGHNT and CDR2 as YENEEA. Trimming left V 1 base short and J 4 bases short, with 7 bases between. This CDR3 reads CASSLARSTEAFF. CDR3 nucleotide sequence: TGTGCCAGCAGCTTAGCCCGGTCCACTGAAGCTTTCTTT.

This clone was seen ten or more times. V and J are TRBV18 and TRBJ2-7; 7 positions match TRBD2. The junction had 9 bases not matched to a gene; V was cut back by 3 bases and J by 1 base. The CDR3 runs 16 residues. CDR1 and CDR2 (germline): KGHSH, LQKENI. The DNA for the CDR3 is TGTGCCAGCTCACCCCAAGGGACTACCGGGTCCTACGAGCAGTACGTC. Its protein product is CASSPQGTTGSYEQYV.

The J gene is TRBJ1-2, the V gene TRBV6-5, with D perhaps TRBD1 (6 bases). Germline values: CDR1 MNHEY, CDR2 SVGAGI. Deletions cut 3 bases from V and 4 bases from J, with 9 bases between. The CDR3 is made up of 13 amino acids. In nucleotides, the CDR3 is TGTGCCAGCAGTTATGGGACACCCTATGGCTACACCTTC. It encodes CASSYGTPYGYTF.

CDR3 nucleotide sequence: TGTGCCAGCAGGCTGGCAGGGGGCCCTTACGAGCAGTACGTC. As protein: CASRLAGGPYEQYV. The chain links TRBV28 to TRBJ2-7; 8 positions match TRBD1. Germline trimming cut 6 bases from V and 4 bases from J; bases unmatched to any gene: 8. This CDR3 has 14 amino acids. Germline loops: CDR1 MDHEN, CDR2 SYDVKM.

The genes are TRBV29-1 and TRBJ1-1; D call uncertain. CDR3 length: 14 amino acids. Germline-derived CDR1 and CDR2 are SQVTM and ANQGSEA. Deletions cut 6 bases from V and 6 bases from J, with 20 bases between. The DNA for the CDR3 is TGCAGCGTCGCCCTCACAATGACCAGCGCTGAAGCTTTCTTT. Translating it yields CSVALTMTSAEAFF.

V and J are TRBV6-5 and TRBJ2-7, with 10 bases that match TRBD2. Trimming removed 8 bases from V and 1 base from J; junction bases left unmatched: 5. This CDR3 has 14 amino acids. The germline V gene encodes CDR1 MNHEY and CDR2 SVGAGI. CDR3 nucleotides: TGTGCCAGCGGGGCTAGCGGGAGATCCTACGAGCAGTACGTC. It yields the protein CASGASGRSYEQYV.

The V and J genes are TRBV6-5 and TRBJ1-4; D unresolved. V was pared by 4 bases and J by 0 bases, with 9 bases between. Germline V gene lookup returns CDR1 MNHEY and CDR2 SVGAGI. The CDR3 contains 15 residues. Here the CDR3 DNA reads TGTGCCAGCAGTTCCCTGGGAGCAACTAATGAAAAACTGTTTTTT. Residues: CASSSLGATNEKLFF.